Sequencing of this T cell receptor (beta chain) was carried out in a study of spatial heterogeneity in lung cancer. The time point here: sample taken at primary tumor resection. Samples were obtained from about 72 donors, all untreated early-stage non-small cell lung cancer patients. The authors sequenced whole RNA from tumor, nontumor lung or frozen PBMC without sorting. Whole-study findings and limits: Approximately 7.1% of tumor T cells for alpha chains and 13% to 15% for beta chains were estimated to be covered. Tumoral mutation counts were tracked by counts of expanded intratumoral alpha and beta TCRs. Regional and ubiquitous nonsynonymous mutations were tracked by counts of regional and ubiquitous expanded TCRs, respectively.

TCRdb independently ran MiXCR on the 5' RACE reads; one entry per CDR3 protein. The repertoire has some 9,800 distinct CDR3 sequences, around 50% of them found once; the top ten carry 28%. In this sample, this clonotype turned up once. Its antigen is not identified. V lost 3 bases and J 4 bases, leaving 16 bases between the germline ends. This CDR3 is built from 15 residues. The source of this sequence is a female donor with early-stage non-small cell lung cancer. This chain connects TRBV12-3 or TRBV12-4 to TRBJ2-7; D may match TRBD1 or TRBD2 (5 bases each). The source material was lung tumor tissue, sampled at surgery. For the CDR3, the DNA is TGTGCCAGCAGTTTTCGTGGGGGAGAGGGGTACGAGCAGTACTTC. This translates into CASSFRGGEGYEQYF.